This T cell receptor (beta chain) is from a study of blood T cells in healthy people across ages. Next came a second PCR, run for about 6 to 12 cycles, which used a sample-barcoded 5' primer along with a J-beta primer mix. MiXCR, applied by TCRdb to the 5' RACE reads, yields one record per CDR3 protein. The sample has approximately 830,000 distinct CDR3 sequences, about 59% seen once. This TCR was recovered from a man aged 25-40 years in good health. The sequenced sample was blood.

CDR3 in amino acids: CASSSGGGRTDTQYF. The CDR3 DNA follows: TGTGCCAGCTCCTCCGGAGGAGGTCGAACAGATACGCAGTATTTT. The chain combines TRBV25-1 with TRBJ2-3; TRBD2 is a possible D gene (5 bases). Germline CDR1 MGHDK, CDR2 SYGVNS. V was pared by 8 bases and J by 3 bases, with 18 bases between. This CDR3 has 15 amino acids.